This TCR beta chain was captured by sequencing in a study of T cells in Graves' hyperthyroidism and ophthalmopathy. Looking at the study overall: Before any treatment, at initial diagnosis, peripheral blood was collected.

RNA transcripts were the template for amplifying TCR beta CDR3 regions. Carried out on the TCR CDR3, a first-round RT-PCR used the HTBI primer set. Via MiXCR, TCRdb re-called the multiplex PCR reads, giving one row per CDR3 protein. The table includes under 350,000 distinct CDR3 sequences, roughly 14% detected once. Exclusion followed for patients with uncontrolled infection, other autoimmune disease, pregnancy or lactation. Ahead of any ophthalmopathy symptoms, the blood sample was obtained at the first diagnosis of hyperthyroidism. An approximately 10 ml volume of fresh peripheral blood provided the PBMCs. This clonotype was seen ten or more times. V was trimmed by 5 bases and J by 5 bases, leaving 12 bases between them. This CDR3 has 13 residues.

The sequence came from a woman younger than 45 with Graves' hyperthyroidism that later progressed to Graves' ophthalmopathy. The sample consisted of blood. The chain links TRBV12-3 or TRBV12-4 to TRBJ1-2; no definite D call. The CDR3 loop is CASSQGSAYGYTF. DNA for the CDR3: TGTGCCAGCAGTCAAGGGTCCGCGTATGGCTACACCTTC.